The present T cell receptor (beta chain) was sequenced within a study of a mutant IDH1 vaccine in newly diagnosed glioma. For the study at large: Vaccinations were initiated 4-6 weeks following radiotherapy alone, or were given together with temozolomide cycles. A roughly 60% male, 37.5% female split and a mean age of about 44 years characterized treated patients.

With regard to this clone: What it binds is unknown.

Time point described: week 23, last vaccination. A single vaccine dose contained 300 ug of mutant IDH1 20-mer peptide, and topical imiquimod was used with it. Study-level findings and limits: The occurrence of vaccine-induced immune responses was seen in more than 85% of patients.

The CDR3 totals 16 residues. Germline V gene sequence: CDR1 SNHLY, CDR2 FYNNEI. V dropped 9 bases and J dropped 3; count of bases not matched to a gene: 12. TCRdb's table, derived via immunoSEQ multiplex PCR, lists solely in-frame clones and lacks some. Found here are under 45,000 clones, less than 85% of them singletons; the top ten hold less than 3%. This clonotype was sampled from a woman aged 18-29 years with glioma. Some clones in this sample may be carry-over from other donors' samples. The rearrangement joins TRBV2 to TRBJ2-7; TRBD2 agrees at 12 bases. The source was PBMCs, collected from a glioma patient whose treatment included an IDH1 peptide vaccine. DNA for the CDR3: TGTGCCAGTCTAGCTAGCGGGAGGGGCTGGAGCTACGAGCAGTACTTC. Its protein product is CASLASGRGWSYEQYF.